Detailed here is one T cell receptor beta chain. As handled by the study authors: Reference gene primer amplification gave nucleated cell count estimates. Here immunoSEQ multiplex PCR was the method, and the copy in TCRdb shows in-frame clones only, minus some. D and trimming were read from the DNA, whereas the V and J calls and clone size are those reported in that table. The repertoire includes about 160,000 clones, approximately 83% of them detected once, and roughly 13% sits in the top ten. The data are from a study of blood T cell repertoires in COVID-19. Sequenced: peripheral blood. The sequence derives from a man between 65 and 85 years old who had recovered from COVID-19.

DNA for the CDR3: TGTGCCAGCAGCCTAGGCTCCGGACTGATCTCCTACGAGCAGTACTTC. Its translation: CASSLGSGLISYEQYF. The chain employs TRBV7-6 and TRBJ2-7; TRBD2 might be the D (5 bases). Germline values: CDR1 SGHVS, CDR2 FNYEAQ. V shed 5 bases and J shed 0 bases, with 17 bases lying between them. The CDR3 loop spans 16 amino acids.